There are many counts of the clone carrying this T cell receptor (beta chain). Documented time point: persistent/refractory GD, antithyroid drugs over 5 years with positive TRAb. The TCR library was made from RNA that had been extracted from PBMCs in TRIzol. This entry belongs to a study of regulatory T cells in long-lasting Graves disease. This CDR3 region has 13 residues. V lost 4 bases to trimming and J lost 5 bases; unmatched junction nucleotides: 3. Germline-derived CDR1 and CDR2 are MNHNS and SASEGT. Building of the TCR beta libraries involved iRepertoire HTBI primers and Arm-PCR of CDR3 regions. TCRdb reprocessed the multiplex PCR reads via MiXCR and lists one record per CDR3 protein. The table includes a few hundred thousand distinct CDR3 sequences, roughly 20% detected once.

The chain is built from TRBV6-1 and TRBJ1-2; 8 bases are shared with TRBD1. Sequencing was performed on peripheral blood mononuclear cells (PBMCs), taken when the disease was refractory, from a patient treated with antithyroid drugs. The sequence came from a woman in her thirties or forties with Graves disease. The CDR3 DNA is TGTGCCAGCAGTGTGGACAGGGATTATGGCTACACCTTC. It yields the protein CASSVDRDYGYTF.